A single sample is the source of the 20 T cell receptor beta chains below, sequenced in a study of blood T cell repertoires in COVID-19. The data were produced by immunoSEQ multiplex PCR, yet TCRdb's version contains in-frame clones alone and is incomplete. The sample holds over 150,000 clones; roughly 85% are singletons and the top ten take around 6.2%. Sample: PBMCs or T cells enriched from blood (not recorded which). The receptors were gathered from a man aged 35-49 years who had recovered from COVID-19.

CDR3 in DNA: TGTGCCAGCTCACCGGGGGCGACAGACACTGAAGCTTTCTTT. Translation gives CASSPGATDTEAFF. The V call is TRBV18, the J call TRBJ1-1; possible D gene TRBD1, 6 bases. The CDR3 loop spans 14 amino acids. Germline CDR1 KGHSH, CDR2 LQKENI. Trimming removed 3 bases at V and 3 bases at J, with 11 bases between.

V usage is TRBV6-5 and J usage is TRBJ2-2; TRBD1 aligns across 9 bases. With 6 bases clipped from V and 7 bases from J, the junction kept 9 bases outside the gene matches. Per germline, CDR1 MNHEY and CDR2 SVGAGI. The CDR3 contains 15 residues. The DNA of the CDR3 is TGTGCCAGCAGCCACCGGGACAGGGCCGTCGGGGAGCTGTTTTTT. Amino acids: CASSHRDRAVGELFF.

Only a few counts were recorded for this clone. The chain couples TRBV2 to TRBJ1-5; 7 nucleotides line up with TRBD1. The junction had 17 bases not matched to a gene; V was cut back by 7 bases and J by 2 bases. The CDR3 consists of 18 residues. Germline V gene data show CDR1 as SNHLY and CDR2 as FYNNEI. The CDR3: CASTDRVFFLSGNQPQHF. In nucleotides, the CDR3 is TGTGCCAGCACTGACAGGGTATTTTTTCTTTCTGGCAATCAGCCCCAGCATTTT.

The V and J genes are TRBV11-3 and TRBJ2-1, with TRBD1 matching over 7 bases. This CDR3 spans 16 amino acids. Per the germline V gene, CDR1 is SGHNT and CDR2 is YENEEA. J was trimmed by 1 base and V by 5 bases; bases with no gene match: 8. As DNA, the CDR3 is TGTGCCAGCAGCCTAAGGGGGCTTTCGTCCTACAATGAGCAGTTCTTC. It specifies CASSLRGLSSYNEQFF.

This clone was counted a single time. The chain uses TRBV28 and TRBJ2-7, with 11 bases fitting TRBD2. The CDR3 is 15 amino acids. V was pared by 6 bases and J by 4 bases, with 8 bases of the junction left unmatched. CDR1 and CDR2 (germline): MDHEN, SYDVKM. CDR3: CASRASLAGGYEQYF. The CDR3 bases are TGTGCCAGCAGAGCTAGTCTAGCGGGAGGATACGAGCAGTACTTC.

This chain uses TRBV14 with TRBJ1-1; 8 nucleotides align to TRBD1. The CDR3 runs 15 residues. With 4 bases clipped from V and 5 bases from J, the junction kept 9 bases outside the gene matches. Germline-derived CDR1 and CDR2 are SGHDN and FVKESK. The CDR3 sequence: CASSRDRSSRTEAFF. DNA of the CDR3: TGTGCCAGCAGCCGGGACAGGTCTTCGCGGACTGAAGCTTTCTTT.

The rearrangement uses TRBV7-9 and TRBJ1-1; the D is unclear. Trimming took 2 bases from V and 4 from J, leaving 8 bases between them. Germline V gene data show CDR1 as SEHNR and CDR2 as FQNEAQ (reference sequence). CDR3 length: 13 amino acids. DNA of the CDR3: TGTGCCAGCAGCTTAAGCCATCGCACTGAAGCTTTCTTT. The encoded protein is CASSLSHRTEAFF.

V and J are TRBV6-5 and TRBJ1-1; D is undetermined. The CDR3 spans 14 residues. The germline CDR1 and CDR2 sequences are MNHEY and SVGAGI. V lost 4 bases, J lost 5 bases, and 14 bases lay in between. The CDR3 DNA reads as TGTGCCAGCAGTTTCTTTGGCTCCGGGACTGAAGCTTTCTTT. Translation gives CASSFFGSGTEAFF.

This clone was recorded once. The chain joins TRBV5-1 to TRBJ1-1; perhaps TRBD1 as D (6 bases). The CDR3 is made up of 16 amino acids. Looked up from germline, CDR1 is SGHRS and CDR2 is YFSETQ. The ends were cut back, 0 bases at V and 2 bases at J, with 14 bases in the middle. The CDR3 loop is CASSLGPGQLNTEAFF. The CDR3, as DNA: TGCGCCAGCAGCTTGGGGCCTGGACAGCTTAACACTGAAGCTTTCTTT.

This clone has just a few counts. This chain uses TRBV6-5 with TRBJ2-2; perhaps TRBD1 as D (5 bases). The V end was cut by 11 bases, the J end by 3 bases, with 19 bases between. Germline CDR1 is MNHEY and CDR2 is SVGAGI. The CDR3 covers 15 residues. The CDR3 coding sequence is TGTGCCGTCCAAGTTAGGGGTGTCGACACCGGGGAGCTGTTTTTT. Amino acids: CAVQVRGVDTGELFF.

The chain recombines TRBV27 with TRBJ1-6; tentative D call: TRBD1 (5 bases). Trimming took 5 bases from V and 4 from J, leaving 15 bases between them. CDR1 MNHEY and CDR2 SMNVEV come from the germline V gene (reference sequence). This CDR3 is built from 16 residues. CDR3 in DNA: TGTGCCAGCAGTATCCTGACAGCCAATTATAATTCACCCCTCCACTTT. It translates to CASSILTANYNSPLHF.

This clone was seen a handful of times. The rearrangement joins TRBV4-1 to TRBJ1-2; 7 nucleotides line up with TRBD1. Trimming at V came to 1 base and at J to 8 bases, leaving 7 bases not matched to a gene. This CDR3 has 14 amino acids. Germline V gene data show CDR1 as MGHRA and CDR2 as YSYEKL. CDR3 in amino acids: CASSQVDRVRGYTF. CDR3 DNA sequence: TGCGCCAGCAGCCAAGTTGACAGGGTGAGGGGCTACACCTTC.

The CDR3 sequence: CASSIARQGITNEKLFF. CDR3 DNA sequence: TGTGCCAGTAGTATCGCGAGACAGGGTATAACTAATGAAAAACTGTTTTTT. The chain has TRBV19 and TRBJ1-4; 7 bases map to TRBD1. CDR1 and CDR2 (germline): LNHDA, SQIVND (reference sequence). This CDR3 region has 17 residues. The V gene end was trimmed by 3 bases and the J gene end by 1 base; junction bases not matched to a gene: 8.

The chain joins TRBV15 to TRBJ1-5; 10 nucleotides agree with TRBD1. Germline CDR1 is LNHNV and CDR2 is YYDKDF (reference sequence). Unmatched junction bases numbered 4, after V lost 2 bases and J lost 6 bases. The CDR3 totals 15 residues. DNA for the CDR3: TGTGCCACCAGCAGAACAGGGACAGGGGTTCAGCCCCAGCATTTT. Amino acid sequence: CATSRTGTGVQPQHF.

This rearrangement joins TRBV19 to TRBJ1-2; D unclear. The V gene's germline CDR1 is LNHDA and CDR2 SQIVND (reference sequence). Deletions cut 7 bases from V and 4 bases from J, with 16 bases between. This CDR3 comprises 14 residues. The chain's CDR3 is CASTTGRTAYGYTF. The CDR3 DNA follows: TGTGCCAGTACTACCGGGAGGACGGCCTATGGCTACACCTTC.

The V call is TRBV11-2, the J call TRBJ1-2; maybe TRBD1 (5 bases). CDR1 and CDR2 (germline): SGHAT, FQNNGV. Trimming took 1 base from V and 2 from J, leaving 11 bases between them. This CDR3 spans 15 amino acids. CDR3 sequence (DNA): TGTGCCAGCAGCTTAGCACCAGGGTCCAACTATGGCTACACCTTC. Translation: CASSLAPGSNYGYTF.

V usage is TRBV27 and J usage is TRBJ1-1; 9 bases fit TRBD1. V shed 4 bases, J shed 7 bases, and the junction held 13 bases outside the gene matches. The length of the CDR3 is 16 residues. Germline V gene lookup returns CDR1 MNHEY and CDR2 SMNVEV (reference sequence). For the CDR3, the DNA is TGTGCCAGCAGTTCCCGGGACAGGGTCCGGGGGGGTGAAGCTTTCTTT. It is translated as CASSSRDRVRGGEAFF.

The V call is TRBV14, the J call TRBJ1-2; D call uncertain. Germline CDR1 is SGHDN and CDR2 is FVKESK. The CDR3 covers 13 residues. The V gene lost 2 bases and the J gene lost 8 bases, with 12 bases spanning the gap. The CDR3 protein is CASSQYSVYGYTF. CDR3 nucleotides: TGTGCCAGCAGCCAATATTCGGTCTACGGCTACACCTTC.

V is TRBV7-3 and J is TRBJ2-7; 9 bases fit TRBD1. The CDR3 has 13 residues. Germline V gives CDR1 SGHTA, CDR2 FQGTGA. V lost 10 bases to trimming and J lost 3 bases; unmatched junction nucleotides: 7. The CDR3 spells CANWDREDYEQYF. DNA of the CDR3: TGTGCCAATTGGGACAGGGAAGACTACGAGCAGTACTTC.

The chain has TRBV20-1 and TRBJ2-7; TRBD2 matches at 10 bases. There are 15 residues in the CDR3. Germline loops: CDR1 DFQATT, CDR2 SNEGSKA (reference sequence). J lost 1 base, V lost 3 bases, and 6 bases had no gene match. CDR3 sequence reads: CSASVLAGRSYEQYF. CDR3 DNA sequence: TGCAGTGCTAGTGTACTAGCGGGGAGATCCTACGAGCAGTACTTC.